The T cell receptor (beta chain) described here comes from a study of cytomegalovirus exposure and HLA in healthy donors. Findings and caveats of the study: The study labeled 164 TCR beta chains cytomegalovirus-associated. As confirmed in vitro, a few CMV-associated chains were specific for CMV antigens.

Primers: 60 Vbeta forward and 13 Jbeta reverse. Sequencing used immunoSEQ multiplex PCR; TCRdb keeps in-frame clones, though not all of them. There are some 170,000 clones in the sample; 65% to 85% occur only once, and about 1.3% lies in the top ten. Points on this clone: Its antigen remains unidentified.

Per the germline V gene, CDR1 is SGHRS and CDR2 is YFSETQ. The CDR3 loop spans 14 amino acids. This clonotype was obtained from a man in his 60s in good health and CMV-seronegative. V is TRBV5-1 and J is TRBJ2-5; a possible D gene is TRBD1 (5 bases). The J call may not be correct, given that the DNA end is closer to TRBJ2-7. Specimen: PBMCs. DNA for the CDR3: TGCGCCAGCAGCGTCGACAGACCGCTCGGCGAGCAGTACTTC. Amino acid sequence: CASSVDRPLGEQYF.